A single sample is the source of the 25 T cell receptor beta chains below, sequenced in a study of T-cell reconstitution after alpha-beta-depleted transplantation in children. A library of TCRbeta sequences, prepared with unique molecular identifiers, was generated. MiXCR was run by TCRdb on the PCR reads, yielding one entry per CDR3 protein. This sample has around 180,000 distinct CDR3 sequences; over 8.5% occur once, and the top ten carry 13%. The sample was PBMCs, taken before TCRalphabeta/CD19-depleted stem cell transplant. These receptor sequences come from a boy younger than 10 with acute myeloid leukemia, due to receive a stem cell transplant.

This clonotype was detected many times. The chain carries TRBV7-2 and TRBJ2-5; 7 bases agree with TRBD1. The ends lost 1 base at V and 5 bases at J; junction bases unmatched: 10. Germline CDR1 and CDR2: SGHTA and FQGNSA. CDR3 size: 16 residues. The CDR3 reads CASSLGADRAWETQYF. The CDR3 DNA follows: TGTGCCAGCAGCTTAGGGGCCGACAGGGCCTGGGAGACCCAGTACTTC.

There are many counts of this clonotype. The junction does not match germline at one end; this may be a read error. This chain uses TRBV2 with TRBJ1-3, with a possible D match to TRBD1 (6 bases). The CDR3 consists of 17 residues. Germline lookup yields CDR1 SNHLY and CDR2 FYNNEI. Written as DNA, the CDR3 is TGTGCCAGCATTGAAGAGTTCAGGACAGTCTCTGGAAACACCATATATTTT. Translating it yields CASIEEFRTVSGNTIYF. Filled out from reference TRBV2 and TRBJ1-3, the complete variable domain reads EPEVTQTPSHQVTQMGQEVILRCVPISNHLYFYWYRQILGQKVEFLVSFYNNEISEKSEIFDDQFSVERPDGSNFTLKIRSTKLEDSAMYFCASIEEFRTVSGNTIYFGEGSWLTVV.

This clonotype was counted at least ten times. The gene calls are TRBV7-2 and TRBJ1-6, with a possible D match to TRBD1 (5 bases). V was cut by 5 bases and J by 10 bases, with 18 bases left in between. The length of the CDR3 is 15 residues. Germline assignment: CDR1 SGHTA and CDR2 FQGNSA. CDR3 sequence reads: CASSPMGGAGSPLHF. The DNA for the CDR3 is TGTGCCAGCAGCCCGATGGGAGGGGCCGGATCACCCCTCCACTTT.

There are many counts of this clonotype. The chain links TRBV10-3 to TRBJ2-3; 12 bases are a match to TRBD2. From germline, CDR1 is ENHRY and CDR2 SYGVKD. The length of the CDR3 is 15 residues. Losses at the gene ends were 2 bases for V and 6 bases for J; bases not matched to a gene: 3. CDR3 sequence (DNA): TGTGCCATCAGTGAGGGACTAGCGGGGAGGGATACGCAGTATTTT. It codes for CAISEGLAGRDTQYF.

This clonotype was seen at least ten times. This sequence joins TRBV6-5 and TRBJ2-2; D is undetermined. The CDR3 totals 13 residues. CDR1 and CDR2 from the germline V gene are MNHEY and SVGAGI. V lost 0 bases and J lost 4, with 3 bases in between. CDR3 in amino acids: CASSYSTTGELFF. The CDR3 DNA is TGTGCCAGCAGTTACTCGACCACCGGGGAGCTGTTTTTT.

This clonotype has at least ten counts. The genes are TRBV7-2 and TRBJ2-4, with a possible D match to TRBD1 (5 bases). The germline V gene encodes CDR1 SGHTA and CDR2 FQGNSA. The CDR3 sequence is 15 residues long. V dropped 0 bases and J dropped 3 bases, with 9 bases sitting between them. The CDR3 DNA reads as TGTGCCAGCAGCTTAGCACTGACAGTCAAAAACATTCAGTACTTC. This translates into CASSLALTVKNIQYF.

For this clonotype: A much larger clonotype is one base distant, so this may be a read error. The chain's CDR3 is CASSTQQGGNTEAFF. CDR3 bases: TGCGCCAGCAGCACGCAACAGGGGGGGAACACTGAAGCTTTCTTT. The rearrangement links TRBV5-1 to TRBJ1-1, with 8 bases that match TRBD1. J lost 1 base, V lost 4 bases, and 6 bases had no gene match. This CDR3 is 15 amino acids long. In germline, CDR1 is SGHRS, CDR2 YFSETQ.

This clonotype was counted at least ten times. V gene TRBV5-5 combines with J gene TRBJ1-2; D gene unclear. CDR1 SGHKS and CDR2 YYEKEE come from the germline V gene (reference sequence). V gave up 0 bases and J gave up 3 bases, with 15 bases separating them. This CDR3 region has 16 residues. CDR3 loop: CASSLAGLGSYYGYTF. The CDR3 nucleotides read TGTGCCAGCAGCTTGGCCGGTCTGGGGAGTTACTATGGCTACACCTTC.

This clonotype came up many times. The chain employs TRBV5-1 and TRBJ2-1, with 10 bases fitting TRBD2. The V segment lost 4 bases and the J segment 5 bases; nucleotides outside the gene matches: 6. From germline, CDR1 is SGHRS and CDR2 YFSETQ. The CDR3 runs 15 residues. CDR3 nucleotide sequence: TGCGCCAGCAGCCAAACTAGCGGGGTGAACAATGAGCAGTTCTTC. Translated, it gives CASSQTSGVNNEQFF.

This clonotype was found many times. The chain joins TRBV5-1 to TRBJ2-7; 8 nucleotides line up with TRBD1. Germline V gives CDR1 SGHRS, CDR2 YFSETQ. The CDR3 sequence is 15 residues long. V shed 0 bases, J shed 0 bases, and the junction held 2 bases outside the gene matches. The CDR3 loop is CASSLDGQGSYEQYF. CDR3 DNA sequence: TGCGCCAGCAGCTTGGATGGACAGGGCTCCTACGAGCAGTACTTC.

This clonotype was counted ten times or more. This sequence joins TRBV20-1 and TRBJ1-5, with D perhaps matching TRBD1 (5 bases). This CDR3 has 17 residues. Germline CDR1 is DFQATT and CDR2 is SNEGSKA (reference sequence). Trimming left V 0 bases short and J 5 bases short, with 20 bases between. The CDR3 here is CSARDYLGRDDYQPQHF. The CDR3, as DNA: TGCAGTGCTAGAGATTATTTAGGCAGGGACGACTATCAGCCCCAGCATTTT.

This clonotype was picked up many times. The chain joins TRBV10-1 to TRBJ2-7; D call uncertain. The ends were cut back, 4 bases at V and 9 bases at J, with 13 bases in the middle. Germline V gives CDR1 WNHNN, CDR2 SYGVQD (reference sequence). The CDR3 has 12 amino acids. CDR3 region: CASSGPNSGQYF. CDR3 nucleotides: TGCGCCAGCAGTGGCCCTAATTCGGGGCAGTACTTC.

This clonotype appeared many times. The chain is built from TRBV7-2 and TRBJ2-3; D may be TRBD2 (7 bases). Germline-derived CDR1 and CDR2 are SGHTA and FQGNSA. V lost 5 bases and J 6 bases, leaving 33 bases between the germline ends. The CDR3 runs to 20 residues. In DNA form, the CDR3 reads TGTGCCAGCAGCCTCAACCCGGGAGGAGGGGGGTTAGAGTCTCCGGATACGCAGTATTTT. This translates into CASSLNPGGGGLESPDTQYF. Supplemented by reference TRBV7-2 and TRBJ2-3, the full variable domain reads GAGVSQSPSNKVTEKGKDVELRCDPISGHTALYWYRQSLGQGLEFLIYFQGNSAPDKSGLPSDRFSAERTGGSVSTLTIQRTQQEDSAVYLCASSLNPGGGGLESPDTQYFGPGTRLTVL.

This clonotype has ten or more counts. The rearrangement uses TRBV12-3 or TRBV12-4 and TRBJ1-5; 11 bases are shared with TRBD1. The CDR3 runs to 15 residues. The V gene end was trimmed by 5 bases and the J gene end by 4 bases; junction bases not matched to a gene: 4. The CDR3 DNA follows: TGTGCCAGCAGTCGCGGGACAGGGGGAAATCAGCCCCAGCATTTT. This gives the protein CASSRGTGGNQPQHF.

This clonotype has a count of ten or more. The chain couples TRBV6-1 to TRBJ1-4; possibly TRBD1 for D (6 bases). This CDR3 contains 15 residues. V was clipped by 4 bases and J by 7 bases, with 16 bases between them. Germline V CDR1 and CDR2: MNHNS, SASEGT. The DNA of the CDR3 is TGTGCCAGCAGTGCCTTCGACAGGCCACCTGAAAAACTGTTTTTT. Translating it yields CASSAFDRPPEKLFF.

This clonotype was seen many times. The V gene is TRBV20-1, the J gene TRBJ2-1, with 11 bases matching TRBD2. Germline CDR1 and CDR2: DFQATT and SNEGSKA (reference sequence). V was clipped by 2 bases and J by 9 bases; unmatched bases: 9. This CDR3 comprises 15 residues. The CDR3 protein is CSARYPTSGMSEQFF. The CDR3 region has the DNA TGCAGTGCTAGATACCCGACTAGCGGGATGAGTGAGCAGTTCTTC.

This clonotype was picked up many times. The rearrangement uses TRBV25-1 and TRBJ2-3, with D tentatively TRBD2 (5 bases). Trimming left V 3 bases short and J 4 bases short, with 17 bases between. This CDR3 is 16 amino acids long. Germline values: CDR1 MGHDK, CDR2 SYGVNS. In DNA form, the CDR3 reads TGTGCCAGCAGTGATGGTAATACCGGAGCGGCAGATACGCAGTATTTT. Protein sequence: CASSDGNTGAADTQYF.

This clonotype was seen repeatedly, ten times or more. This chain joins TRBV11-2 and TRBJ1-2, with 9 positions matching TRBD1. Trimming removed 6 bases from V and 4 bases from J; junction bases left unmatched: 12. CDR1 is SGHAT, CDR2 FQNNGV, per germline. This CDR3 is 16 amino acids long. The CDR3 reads CASSYSSGQGFYGYTF. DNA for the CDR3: TGTGCCAGCAGTTATTCCTCGGGACAGGGCTTCTATGGCTACACCTTC.

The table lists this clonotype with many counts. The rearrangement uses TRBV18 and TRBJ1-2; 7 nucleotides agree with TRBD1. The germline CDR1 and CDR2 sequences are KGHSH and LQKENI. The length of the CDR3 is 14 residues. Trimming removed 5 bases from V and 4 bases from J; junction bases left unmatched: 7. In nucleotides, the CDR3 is TGTGCCAGCTCAGCAGCGACAGGGAGCTATGGCTACACCTTC. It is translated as CASSAATGSYGYTF.

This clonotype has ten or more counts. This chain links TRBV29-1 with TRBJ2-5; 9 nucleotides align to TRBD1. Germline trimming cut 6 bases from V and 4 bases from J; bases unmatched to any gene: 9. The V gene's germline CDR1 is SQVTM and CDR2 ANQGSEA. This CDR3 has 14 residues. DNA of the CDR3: TGCAGCGTAAAGTCTGGGACAGGGATAGAGACCCAGTACTTC. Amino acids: CSVKSGTGIETQYF.

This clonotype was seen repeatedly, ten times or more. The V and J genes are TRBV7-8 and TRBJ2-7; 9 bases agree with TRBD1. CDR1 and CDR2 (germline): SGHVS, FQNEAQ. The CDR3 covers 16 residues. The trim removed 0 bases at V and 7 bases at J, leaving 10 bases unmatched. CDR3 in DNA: TGTGCCAGCAGCTTAGCGGGGACAGGGCATCTGGAAGAGCAGTACGTC. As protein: CASSLAGTGHLEEQYV.

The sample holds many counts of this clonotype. The CDR3 region is CASSVARAGNTGELFF. In DNA form, the CDR3 reads TGTGCCAGCAGCGTAGCTCGGGCGGGGAACACCGGGGAGCTGTTTTTT. The chain couples TRBV9 to TRBJ2-2; maybe TRBD2 (5 bases). The germline V and J ends were trimmed by 0 bases and 1 base, with 10 bases remaining between them. This CDR3 spans 16 amino acids. CDR1 is SGDLS and CDR2 is YYNGEE in the germline V gene.

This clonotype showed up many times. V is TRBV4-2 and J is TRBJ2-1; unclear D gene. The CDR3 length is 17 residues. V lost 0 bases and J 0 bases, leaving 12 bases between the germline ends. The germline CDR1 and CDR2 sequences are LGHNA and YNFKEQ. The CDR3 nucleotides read TGTGCCAGCAGCCAAGATCCCCCGCGGCGCTCCTACAATGAGCAGTTCTTC. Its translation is CASSQDPPRRSYNEQFF.

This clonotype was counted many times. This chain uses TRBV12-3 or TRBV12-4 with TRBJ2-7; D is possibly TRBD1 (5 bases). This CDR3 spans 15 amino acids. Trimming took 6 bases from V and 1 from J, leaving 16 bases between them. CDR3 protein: CASSPQGGGSYEQYF. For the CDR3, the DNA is TGTGCCAGCAGCCCCCAGGGTGGTGGATCCTACGAGCAGTACTTC.

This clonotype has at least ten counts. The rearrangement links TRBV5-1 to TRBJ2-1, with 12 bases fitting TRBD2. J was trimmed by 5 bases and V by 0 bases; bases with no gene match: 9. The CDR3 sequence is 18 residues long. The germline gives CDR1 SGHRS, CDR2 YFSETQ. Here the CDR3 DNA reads TGCGCCAGCAGCTTGGGCTCTAGCGGGAGGGTCTTTGACAATGAGCAGTTCTTC. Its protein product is CASSLGSSGRVFDNEQFF.